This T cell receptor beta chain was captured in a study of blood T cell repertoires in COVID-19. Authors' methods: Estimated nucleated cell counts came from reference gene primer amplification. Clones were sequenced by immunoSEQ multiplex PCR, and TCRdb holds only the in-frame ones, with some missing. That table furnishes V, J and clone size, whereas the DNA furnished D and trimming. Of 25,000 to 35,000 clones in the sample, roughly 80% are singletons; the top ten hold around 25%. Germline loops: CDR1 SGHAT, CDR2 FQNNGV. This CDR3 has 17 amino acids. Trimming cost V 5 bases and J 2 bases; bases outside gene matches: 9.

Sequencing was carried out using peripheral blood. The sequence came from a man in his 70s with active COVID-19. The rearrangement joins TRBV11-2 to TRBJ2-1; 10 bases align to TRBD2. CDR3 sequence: CASSPRLAGGPYNEQFF. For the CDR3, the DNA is TGTGCCAGCAGCCCCCGGTTAGCGGGAGGCCCCTACAATGAGCAGTTCTTC.